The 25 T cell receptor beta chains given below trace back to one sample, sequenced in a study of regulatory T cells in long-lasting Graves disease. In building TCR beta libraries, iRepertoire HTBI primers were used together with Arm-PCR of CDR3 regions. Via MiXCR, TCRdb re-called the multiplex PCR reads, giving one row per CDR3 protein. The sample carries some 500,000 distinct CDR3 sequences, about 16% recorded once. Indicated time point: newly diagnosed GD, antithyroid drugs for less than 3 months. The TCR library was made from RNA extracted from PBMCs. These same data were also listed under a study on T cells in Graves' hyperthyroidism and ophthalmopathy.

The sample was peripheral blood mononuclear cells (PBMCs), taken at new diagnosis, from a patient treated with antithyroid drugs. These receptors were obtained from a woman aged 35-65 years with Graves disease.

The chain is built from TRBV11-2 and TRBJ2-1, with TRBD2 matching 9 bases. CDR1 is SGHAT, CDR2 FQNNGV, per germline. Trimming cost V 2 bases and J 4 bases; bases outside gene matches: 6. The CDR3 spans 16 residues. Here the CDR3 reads CASSLSRLAAYNEQFF. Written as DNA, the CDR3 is TGTGCCAGCAGCTTATCCCGACTAGCGGCATACAATGAGCAGTTCTTC.

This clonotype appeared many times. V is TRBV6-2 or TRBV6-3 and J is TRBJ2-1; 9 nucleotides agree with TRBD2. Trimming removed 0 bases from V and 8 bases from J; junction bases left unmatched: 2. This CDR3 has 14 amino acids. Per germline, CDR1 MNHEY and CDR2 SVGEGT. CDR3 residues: CASSYSGGGDEQFF. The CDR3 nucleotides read TGTGCCAGCAGTTACTCGGGCGGGGGGGATGAGCAGTTCTTC.

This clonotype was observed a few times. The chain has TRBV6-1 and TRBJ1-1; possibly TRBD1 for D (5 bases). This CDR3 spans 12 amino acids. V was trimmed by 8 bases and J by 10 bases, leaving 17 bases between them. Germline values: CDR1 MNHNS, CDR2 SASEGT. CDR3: CASVAQGRGAFF. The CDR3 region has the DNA TGTGCCAGCGTAGCCCAGGGCAGAGGAGCTTTCTTT.

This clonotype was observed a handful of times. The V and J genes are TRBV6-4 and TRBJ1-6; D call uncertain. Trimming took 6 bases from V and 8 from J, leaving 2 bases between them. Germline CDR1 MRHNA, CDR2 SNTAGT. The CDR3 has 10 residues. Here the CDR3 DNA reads TGTGCCAGCAGGGATTCACCCCTCCACTTT. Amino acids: CASRDSPLHF.

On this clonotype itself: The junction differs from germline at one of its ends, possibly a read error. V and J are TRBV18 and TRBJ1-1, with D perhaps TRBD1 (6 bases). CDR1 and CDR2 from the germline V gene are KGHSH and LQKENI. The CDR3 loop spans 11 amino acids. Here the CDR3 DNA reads TGTGGCAGCTCAAGGGACACCGAAGCTTTCTTT. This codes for CGSSRDTEAFF.

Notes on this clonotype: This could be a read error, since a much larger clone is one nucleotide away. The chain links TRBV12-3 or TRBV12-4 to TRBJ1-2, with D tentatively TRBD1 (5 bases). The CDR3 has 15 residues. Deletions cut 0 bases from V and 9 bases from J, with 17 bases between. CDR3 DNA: TGTGCCAGCAGTTTAGCCGGGGGAAGGGAAAATAGCTACACCTTC. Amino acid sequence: CASSLAGGRENSYTF.

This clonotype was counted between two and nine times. The CDR3 sequence is CAIRGVGTQETQYF. CDR3 coding DNA: TGTGCCATCAGGGGTGTGGGGACTCAAGAGACCCAGTACTTC. The chain carries TRBV10-3 and TRBJ2-5; TRBD2 might be the D (6 bases). CDR1 and CDR2 from the germline V gene are ENHRY and SYGVKD. This CDR3 comprises 14 residues. V was clipped by 6 bases and J by 2 bases, with 13 bases between them.

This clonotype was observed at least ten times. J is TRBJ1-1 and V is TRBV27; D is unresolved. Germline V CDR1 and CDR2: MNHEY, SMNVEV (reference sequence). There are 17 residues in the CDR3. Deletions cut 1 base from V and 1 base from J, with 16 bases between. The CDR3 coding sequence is TGTGCCAGCAGTTTATTCCCCCCAGGCGACGGGAACACTGAAGCTTTCTTT. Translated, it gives CASSLFPPGDGNTEAFF.

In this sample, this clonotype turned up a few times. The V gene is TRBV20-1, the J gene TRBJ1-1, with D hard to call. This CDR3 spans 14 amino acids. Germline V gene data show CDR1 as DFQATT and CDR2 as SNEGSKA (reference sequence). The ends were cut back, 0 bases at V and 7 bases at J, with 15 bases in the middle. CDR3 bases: TGCAGTGCTAGAGAAGGGTTTTGGTTAGGTGAAGCTTTCTTT. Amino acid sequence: CSAREGFWLGEAFF.

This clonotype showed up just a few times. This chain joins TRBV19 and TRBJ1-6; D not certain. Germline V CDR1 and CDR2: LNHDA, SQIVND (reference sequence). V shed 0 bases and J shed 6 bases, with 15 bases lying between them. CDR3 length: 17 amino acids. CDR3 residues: CASSIDRPEGPNSPLHF. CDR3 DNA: TGTGCCAGTAGTATAGATCGCCCGGAGGGCCCTAATTCACCCCTCCACTTT.

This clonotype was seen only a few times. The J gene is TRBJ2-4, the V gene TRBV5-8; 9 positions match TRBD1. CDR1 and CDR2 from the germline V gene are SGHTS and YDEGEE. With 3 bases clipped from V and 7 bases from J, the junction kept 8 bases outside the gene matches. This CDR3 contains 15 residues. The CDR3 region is CASSWTGTGKNIQYF. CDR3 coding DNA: TGTGCCAGCAGCTGGACCGGGACAGGGAAGAACATTCAGTACTTC.

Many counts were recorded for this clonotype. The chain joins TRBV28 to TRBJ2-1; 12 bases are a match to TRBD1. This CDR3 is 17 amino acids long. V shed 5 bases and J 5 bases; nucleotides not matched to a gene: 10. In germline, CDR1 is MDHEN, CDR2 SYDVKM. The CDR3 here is CASSPVAGQGANNEQFF. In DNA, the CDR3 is TGTGCCAGCAGTCCCGTAGCGGGACAGGGGGCTAACAATGAGCAGTTCTTC.

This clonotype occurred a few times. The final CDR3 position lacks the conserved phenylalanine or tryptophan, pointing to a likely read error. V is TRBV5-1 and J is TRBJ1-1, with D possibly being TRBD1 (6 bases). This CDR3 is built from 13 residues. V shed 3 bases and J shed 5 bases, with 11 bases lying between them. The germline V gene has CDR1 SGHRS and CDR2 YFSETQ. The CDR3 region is CASSWDTQTEAFL. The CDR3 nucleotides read TGCGCCAGCAGCTGGGACACCCAGACTGAAGCTTTCCTT.

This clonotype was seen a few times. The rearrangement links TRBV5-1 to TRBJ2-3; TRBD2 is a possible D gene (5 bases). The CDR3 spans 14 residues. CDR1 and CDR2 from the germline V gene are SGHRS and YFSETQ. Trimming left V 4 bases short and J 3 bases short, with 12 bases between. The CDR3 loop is CASSPRLRTDTQYF. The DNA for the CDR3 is TGCGCCAGCAGCCCCAGACTAAGAACAGATACGCAGTATTTT.

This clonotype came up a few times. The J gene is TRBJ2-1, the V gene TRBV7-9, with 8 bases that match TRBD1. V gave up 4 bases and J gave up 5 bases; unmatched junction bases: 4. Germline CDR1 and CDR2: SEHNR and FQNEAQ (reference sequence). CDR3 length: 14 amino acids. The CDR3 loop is CASSWTGSHNEQFF. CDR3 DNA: TGTGCCAGCAGCTGGACAGGGTCGCACAATGAGCAGTTCTTC.

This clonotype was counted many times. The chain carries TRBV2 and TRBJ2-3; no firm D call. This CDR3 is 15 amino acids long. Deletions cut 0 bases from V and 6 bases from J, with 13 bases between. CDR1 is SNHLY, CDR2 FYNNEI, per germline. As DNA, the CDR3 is TGTGCCAGCAGTGAAGCACAGCTTGGTCGGGATACGCAGTATTTT. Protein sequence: CASSEAQLGRDTQYF.

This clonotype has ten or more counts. CDR3 sequence: CASRGAGTSTGEQFF. CDR3 sequence (DNA): TGCGCCAGCAGAGGAGCCGGGACTAGCACAGGGGAGCAGTTCTTC. The V gene is TRBV5-1, the J gene TRBJ2-1, with 9 positions matching TRBD2. Germline V gene lookup returns CDR1 SGHRS and CDR2 YFSETQ. J was trimmed by 10 bases and V by 5 bases; bases with no gene match: 13. This CDR3 has 15 amino acids.

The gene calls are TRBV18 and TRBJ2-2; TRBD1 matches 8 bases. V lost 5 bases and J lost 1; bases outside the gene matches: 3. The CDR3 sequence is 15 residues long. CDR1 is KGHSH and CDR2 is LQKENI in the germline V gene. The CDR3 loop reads CASSSQGENTGELFF. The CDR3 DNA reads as TGTGCCAGCTCATCACAGGGGGAGAACACCGGGGAGCTGTTTTTT.

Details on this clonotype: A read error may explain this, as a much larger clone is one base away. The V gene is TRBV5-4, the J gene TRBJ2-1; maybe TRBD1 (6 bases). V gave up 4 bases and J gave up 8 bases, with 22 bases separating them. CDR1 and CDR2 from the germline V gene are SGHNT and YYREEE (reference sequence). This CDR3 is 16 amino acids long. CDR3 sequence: CASSRSPGQVYYEQFF. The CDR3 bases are TGTGCCAGCAGCAGATCACCGGGACAAGTGTACTATGAGCAGTTCTTC. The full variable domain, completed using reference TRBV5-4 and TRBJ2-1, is ETGVTQSPTHLIKTRGQQVTLRCSSQSGHNTVSWYQQALGQGPQFIFQYYREEENGRGNFPPRFSGLQFPNYSSELNVNALELDDSALYLCASSRSPGQVYYEQFFGPGTRLTVL.

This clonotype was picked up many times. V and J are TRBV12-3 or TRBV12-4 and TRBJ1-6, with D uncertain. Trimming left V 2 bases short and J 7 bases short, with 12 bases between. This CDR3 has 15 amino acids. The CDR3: CASSLSAVSNSPLHF. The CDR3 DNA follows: TGTGCCAGCAGTTTATCGGCAGTCAGCAATTCACCCCTCCACTTT.

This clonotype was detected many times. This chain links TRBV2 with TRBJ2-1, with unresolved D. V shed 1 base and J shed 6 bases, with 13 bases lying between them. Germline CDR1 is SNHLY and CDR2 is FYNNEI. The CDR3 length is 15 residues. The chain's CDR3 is CASSEEARFGNEQFF. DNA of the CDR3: TGTGCCAGCAGTGAAGAGGCAAGGTTTGGCAATGAGCAGTTCTTC.

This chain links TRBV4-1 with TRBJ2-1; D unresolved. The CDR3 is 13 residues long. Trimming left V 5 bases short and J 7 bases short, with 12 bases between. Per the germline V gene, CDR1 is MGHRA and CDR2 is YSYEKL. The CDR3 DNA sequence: TGCGCCAGCAGCTTTCAAGGAGATAATGAGCAGTTCTTC. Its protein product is CASSFQGDNEQFF.

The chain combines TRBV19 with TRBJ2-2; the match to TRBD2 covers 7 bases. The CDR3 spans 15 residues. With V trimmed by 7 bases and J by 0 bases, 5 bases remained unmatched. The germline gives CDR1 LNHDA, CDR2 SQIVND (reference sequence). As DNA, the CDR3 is TGTGCCAGTACTCGGGGAGGGGCGAACACCGGGGAGCTGTTTTTT. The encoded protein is CASTRGGANTGELFF.

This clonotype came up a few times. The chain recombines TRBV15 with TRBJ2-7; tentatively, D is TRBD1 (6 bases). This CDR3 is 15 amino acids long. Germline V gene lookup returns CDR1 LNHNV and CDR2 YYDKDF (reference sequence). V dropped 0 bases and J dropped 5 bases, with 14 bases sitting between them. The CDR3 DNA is TGTGCCACCAGCAGAGATCGGGAAGGGGACAACGAGCAGTACTTC. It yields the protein CATSRDREGDNEQYF.

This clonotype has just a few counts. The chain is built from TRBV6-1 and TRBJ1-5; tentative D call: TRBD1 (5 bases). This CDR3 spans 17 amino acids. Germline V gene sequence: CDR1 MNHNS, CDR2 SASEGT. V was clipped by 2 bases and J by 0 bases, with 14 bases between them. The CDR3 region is CASSESLTGLSNQPQHF. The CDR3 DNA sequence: TGTGCCAGCAGTGAAAGCCTAACAGGCCTTAGCAATCAGCCCCAGCATTTT.